What follows are 18 T cell receptor beta chains derived from one specimen sequenced in a study of T-cell reconstitution after alpha-beta-depleted transplantation in children. Unique molecular identifiers were incorporated when the TCRbeta library was constructed. TCRdb fed the PCR reads into MiXCR, producing one record per CDR3 protein. Of some 76,000 distinct CDR3 sequences listed, 11% are singletons. The specimen comprised PBMCs, sampled before TCRalphabeta/CD19-depleted stem cell transplant. The receptors stem from a boy younger than 18 with acute myeloid leukemia, due to receive a stem cell transplant.

This clonotype occurred many times. This chain uses TRBV7-6 with TRBJ2-1, with 7 nucleotides matching TRBD2. CDR3 size: 17 residues. CDR1 SGHVS and CDR2 FNYEAQ come from the germline V gene. Losses at the gene ends were 2 bases for V and 5 bases for J; bases not matched to a gene: 12. CDR3 DNA sequence: TGTGCCAGCAGCTTATCAACCGCTAGCGGCCTTGACAATGAGCAGTTCTTC. Amino acid sequence: CASSLSTASGLDNEQFF.

This clonotype turned up a few times. The chain employs TRBV2 and TRBJ2-1; D remains unclear. Trimming stripped 6 bases from V and 10 bases from J, with 10 bases between. The CDR3 consists of 11 residues. From germline, CDR1 is SNHLY and CDR2 FYNNEI. As DNA, the CDR3 is TGTGCCAGCAGCGCGTACGGAGAGCAGTTCTTC. This translates into CASSAYGEQFF.

This clonotype was recorded many times. The DNA for the CDR3 is TGTGCCTGGAGTTTGGGGCCCCTATCCGGGGAGCTGTTTTTT. Translating gives CAWSLGPLSGELFF. The V call is TRBV30, the J call TRBJ2-2, with a weak D call TRBD1 (5 bases). There are 14 residues in the CDR3. Germline CDR1 GTSNPN, CDR2 SVGIG (reference sequence). V shed 2 bases and J shed 6 bases, with 13 bases lying between them.

This clonotype was recorded at least ten times. V and J are TRBV7-9 and TRBJ2-1; 9 bases are a match to TRBD1. The CDR3 consists of 17 residues. CDR1 and CDR2 from the germline V gene are SEHNR and FQNEAQ (reference sequence). The junction had 11 bases not matched to a gene; V was cut back by 1 base and J by 7 bases. The CDR3, as DNA: TGTGCCAGCAGCTTAGAAAGTAACAGGGGGCTAGGGAATGAGCAGTTCTTC. As protein: CASSLESNRGLGNEQFF. The full variable domain, completed using reference TRBV7-9 and TRBJ2-1, is DTGVSQNPRHKITKRGQNVTFRCDPISEHNRLYWYRQTLGQGPEFLTYFQNEAQLEKSRLLSDRFSAERPKGSFSTLEIQRTEQGDSAMYLCASSLESNRGLGNEQFFGPGTRLTVL.

The V gene is TRBV9, the J gene TRBJ2-5; D call uncertain. Germline CDR1 reads SGDLS; CDR2 reads YYNGEE. V gave up 4 bases and J gave up 5 bases, with 12 bases separating them. The CDR3 is made up of 13 amino acids. The CDR3 DNA is TGTGCCAGCAGCCCTGACCTTGGGGAGACCCAGTACTTC. Protein sequence: CASSPDLGETQYF.

This clonotype has a count of ten or more. The rearrangement links TRBV4-1 to TRBJ2-2; 8 nucleotides align to TRBD1. V lost 4 bases to trimming and J lost 2 bases; unmatched junction nucleotides: 6. This CDR3 comprises 16 residues. Germline V gene data show CDR1 as MGHRA and CDR2 as YSYEKL. The CDR3 sequence: CASSPPGGLNTGELFF. The CDR3 DNA reads TGCGCCAGCAGCCCCCCAGGGGGCTTAAACACCGGGGAGCTGTTTTTT.

The sample holds many counts of this clonotype. This rearrangement joins TRBV6-2 or TRBV6-3 to TRBJ2-7; 13 bases are a match to TRBD2. CDR1 and CDR2 from the germline V gene are MNHEY and SVGEGT. J gave up 2 bases and V 5 bases, and 12 bases lay outside the gene matches. CDR3 length: 18 residues. The CDR3 is CASSVGLAGLLDPYEQYF. In nucleotides, the CDR3 is TGTGCCAGCAGTGTGGGACTAGCGGGACTCTTGGATCCCTACGAGCAGTACTTC.

Ten or more counts support this clonotype. The chain's CDR3 is CASSPRTGSYTEAFF. The CDR3, as DNA: TGTGCCAGCAGTCCCCGGACAGGGAGCTACACTGAAGCTTTCTTT. The rearrangement uses TRBV28 and TRBJ1-1; 8 nucleotides match TRBD1. V lost 5 bases to trimming and J lost 3 bases; unmatched junction nucleotides: 8. CDR1 and CDR2 (germline): MDHEN, SYDVKM. There are 15 residues in the CDR3. Full variable domain (missing parts from reference TRBV28 and TRBJ1-1): DVKVTQSSRYLVKRTGEKVFLECVQDMDHENMFWYRQDPGLGLRLIYFSYDVKMKEKGDIPEGYSVSREKKERFSLILESASTNQTSMYLCASSPRTGSYTEAFFGQGTRLTVV.

This clonotype appeared many times. The chain recombines TRBV7-2 with TRBJ2-3; 7 bases line up with TRBD2. After removal of 1 base from V and 2 bases from J, the junction contained 3 bases not matched to a gene. The CDR3 length is 15 residues. Looked up from germline, CDR1 is SGHTA and CDR2 is FQGNSA. CDR3 loop: CASSLGGRPTDTQYF. The CDR3 DNA follows: TGTGCCAGCAGCTTAGGCGGGAGACCCACAGATACGCAGTATTTT.

This clonotype was seen repeatedly, ten times or more. This rearrangement joins TRBV3-1 to TRBJ2-1, with TRBD2 as a possible D gene (5 bases). The CDR3 is made up of 14 amino acids. V dropped 2 bases and J dropped 12 bases, with 17 bases sitting between them. Germline-derived CDR1 and CDR2 are LGHDT and YNNKEL (reference sequence). This chain's CDR3 is CASSQYEGENRQFF. CDR3 DNA: TGTGCCAGCAGCCAATATGAGGGAGAAAATCGGCAGTTCTTC.

This clonotype was detected ten times or more. The chain is built from TRBV11-3 and TRBJ2-5; tentatively, D is TRBD1 (6 bases). This CDR3 region has 15 residues. The V gene's germline CDR1 is SGHNT and CDR2 YENEEA. The ends were cut back, 1 base at V and 3 bases at J, with 12 bases in the middle. This CDR3 is CASSLGSAGEETQYF. As DNA, the CDR3 is TGTGCCAGCAGCTTAGGGTCCGCAGGGGAAGAGACCCAGTACTTC.

A word on this clonotype: A read error may be the cause here, since a much bigger clone is one base away. CDR3 residues: CASRRLDTQYF. The CDR3 region has the DNA TGTGCCAGCAGGCGACTAGATACGCAGTATTTT. The chain combines TRBV27 with TRBJ2-3, with D unresolved. The CDR3 runs 11 residues. V was shortened by 6 bases and J by 5 bases, with 6 bases between the two germline ends. Germline V CDR1 and CDR2: MNHEY, SMNVEV (reference sequence).

This clonotype was found a few times. V usage is TRBV24-1 and J usage is TRBJ2-1; 14 bases line up with TRBD2. Per germline, CDR1 KGHDR and CDR2 SFDVKD. The V and J ends lost 0 bases and 0 bases, in that order; junction bases with no gene match: 6. The CDR3 contains 20 residues. The CDR3 DNA sequence: TGTGCCACCAGTGATTTGGGGGGACTAGCGGGGGAAAGCTCCTACAATGAGCAGTTCTTC. Translation: CATSDLGGLAGESSYNEQFF.

The chain couples TRBV6-2 or TRBV6-3 to TRBJ2-2, with 9 positions matching TRBD1. Trimming took 2 bases from V and 5 from J; bases not matched to a gene: 3. Germline values: CDR1 MNHEY, CDR2 SVGEGT. The CDR3 runs 15 residues. The DNA of the CDR3 is TGTGCCAGCAGTTACGTCGGACAGGGGACCGGGGAGCTGTTTTTT. This gives the protein CASSYVGQGTGELFF.

Many counts were recorded for this clonotype. This chain connects TRBV20-1 to TRBJ2-5; D ambiguous. Germline values: CDR1 DFQATT, CDR2 SNEGSKA (reference sequence). This CDR3 is 13 amino acids long. The germline V and J ends were trimmed by 0 bases and 6 bases, with 11 bases remaining between them. In nucleotides, the CDR3 is TGCAGTGCTAGAGAAACGGTTCGGAAGACCCAGTACTTC. Encoded protein: CSARETVRKTQYF.

This clonotype was detected many times. The V call is TRBV7-6, the J call TRBJ1-1, with a weak D call TRBD1 (5 bases). V lost 1 base to trimming and J lost 7 bases, with 7 bases between them. CDR3 size: 12 residues. Germline values: CDR1 SGHVS, CDR2 FNYEAQ. CDR3: CASSLVGGEAFF. CDR3 DNA sequence: TGTGCCAGCAGCTTAGTGGGGGGTGAAGCTTTCTTT.

At least ten counts were recorded for this clonotype. The rearrangement links TRBV24-1 to TRBJ1-4; no reliable D call. Germline loops: CDR1 KGHDR, CDR2 SFDVKD. Deletions cut 3 bases from V and 7 bases from J, with 5 bases between. CDR3 length equals 12 residues. DNA for the CDR3: TGTGCCACCAGTGATCGAAGTGAAAAACTGTTTTTT. Protein sequence: CATSDRSEKLFF.

About this clonotype: Its ends do not fully match the called genes, so a read error is possible. The chain carries TRBV6-5 and TRBJ2-1; unclear D gene. Germline V gene lookup returns CDR1 MNHEY and CDR2 SVGAGI. The CDR3 totals 17 residues. The CDR3 nucleotides read TGTGCCAGCAGTTCAAACCTACGACACCCGAACTACGATGAGCAGTTCTTC. This gives the protein CASSSNLRHPNYDEQFF.